The entry that follows covers one T cell receptor (beta chain) sequence. Its antigen is still unknown. Libraries were prepared by immunoSEQ multiplex PCR; TCRdb keeps only in-frame clonotypes and omits some of them. The table includes hundreds of thousands of clones, about three quarters detected once. This sample stems from a study of shared clonotypes between healthy human individuals. Study information: Used for every donor were three CD4 naive, three CD4 memory, two CD8 naive and one CD8 memory plate.

Study results and caveats: Clonotypes not shared had lower generation probabilities than those common to all four donors.

The CDR3 spans 12 residues. Looked up from germline, CDR1 is GTSNPN and CDR2 is SVGIG (reference sequence). V lost 0 bases, J lost 4 bases, and 7 bases lay in between. The source material was memory CD4+ T cells sorted from blood. Subset meaning: CD45RA-negative fraction. The TCR comes from a woman in her twenties or thirties in good health. V is TRBV30 and J is TRBJ2-7; D could derive from TRBD1 or TRBD2 (5 bases each). CDR3 region: CAWSVRGYEQYF. DNA of the CDR3: TGTGCCTGGAGTGTGAGGGGATACGAGCAGTACTTC.